This record covers a single TCR beta chain. This clonotype appeared a few times. Its antigen is unknown. No base-level quality is on record; no much larger clone is a single base apart. Per the germline V gene, SGHNT is the CDR1 and YENEEA is the CDR2. Trimming removed 2 bases from V and 5 bases from J; the gene matches leave 6 bases unexplained. The CDR3 measures 15 amino acids from cysteine to phenylalanine. Only the CDR3 region is kept as DNA, spanning 45 bases read in frame from base 1. The donors were roughly 40 Caucasian individuals from Russia, aged 6 to 90 years, who were systemically healthy. Each donor gave around 9.9 milliliters of peripheral blood, collected into EDTA-treated Vacutainer tubes. PBMCs were isolated by Ficoll-Paque density-gradient centrifugation, with at least 6 million obtained per sample. Trizol reagent was used to extract total RNA from the PBMCs, yielding at least 5.5 micrograms per sample. The percentages of naive CD45RAhigh/CD27high T cells were determined by flow cytometry on a PBMC aliquot from every donor.

The sample originates from a study of blood T cells in healthy people across ages (dated by TCRdb to between 2014 and 2016). Background on the whole study: In model experiments, roughly one uniquely barcoded TCR beta cDNA molecule per two T cells was captured by template switching. To track age-related changes in TCR beta repertoire diversity, the study relied on deep sequencing normalized with unique cDNA molecular identifiers. The donors were split into four age groups: young (average 16 years), middle-aged (39), aged (over 55) and long-lived (over 80). To avoid experimental bias, donors of different ages were randomly spread across the sequencing lanes. For two donors (one aged 18 to 29 and one aged 80 or older), the study analyzed two additional independent replicas of 1 million unique cDNA reads from the same blood draw. Study-wide conclusions, independent of this receptor: Compared with the aged group, more naive CD4+ T cells, fewer expanded clones and increased TCR diversity were shown by the long-lived group, suggesting age selection. A strong correlation was found between observed TCR beta diversity and the percentage of naive T cells measured by flow cytometry. Donor CMV infection status was unknown, potentially confounding age-related changes in expanded clonotypes. Total diversity estimates from one million sequenced T cells were considered lower bounds and underestimates. Since profiling was done on bulk unsorted PBMCs, naive and antigen-experienced compartments could not be conclusively compared. As age increased, observed TCR beta diversity per million T cells dropped in a roughly linear way, and a significant reduction was already evident by age 40.

Libraries were made using 5' RACE. Sequencing was performed on an Illumina HiSeq 2500. A second roughly 6 to 12 cycle PCR used a sample-barcoded 5' primer and a J-beta primer mix. A unique molecular identifier was introduced onto each TCR beta cDNA molecule by a template-switch 5' adaptor carrying 12 random nucleotides. Each sample yielded at least 3 million CDR3-containing paired-end reads. The Mint cDNA synthesis kit, primed by a TRBC-specific oligonucleotide, was used to synthesize first-strand cDNA from all RNA. After uracil-DNA glycosylase treatment, a first 18-cycle PCR used universal primers M1SS and BC2_uni_R on all cDNA. In the paper's pipeline: For normalization, 1 million high-quality reads, each with a distinct molecular identifier, were randomly selected from each sample. Reads sharing molecular identifiers were discarded rather than binned into consensus sequences. MiTCR, with a Q25 quality threshold and the strictest error-elimination algorithm, was used for CDR3 identification, clonotype clustering and error correction. A nonparametric unseen species model using Euler transformation provided a lower-bound estimate of total TCR beta diversity. TCRdb reworked the public reads: Q25 trimming with fastp, MiXCR clone assembly, productive beta chains retained. Here each entry gathers all rows of one CDR3 protein and keeps the most common genes and DNA. The V and J calls were determined by TCRdb, not by the authors. The sample table records hundreds of thousands of distinct CDR3 sequences; 32% of these occur just once. The biggest ten clones account for 15% to 17% of the sample.

Sequences were obtained from blood. The chain employs TRBV11-3 and TRBJ2-5; TRBD2 fits 9 bases in the junction. This clonotype originated in a woman over 75 in good health. Donor details come from another sample of the same person, matched by shared clones. The DNA sequence is as follows: TGTGCCAGCAGCTTATCGACTAGCGGCGGGGAGACCCAGTACTTC. This codes for CASSLSTSGGETQYF.